Listed here are 8 T cell receptor beta chains from one sample, sequenced in a study of OX40 agonist ivuxolimab in advanced cancers. Measured with immunoSEQ multiplex PCR; TCRdb has only the in-frame clones, and not every one. The sample carries tens of thousands of clones, just under 95% recorded once. Sequences were derived from CD4+ or CD8+ T cells sorted from blood, sampled in a trial of the OX40 agonist ivuxolimab. These TCRs come from an adult with an advanced solid tumor such as melanoma, head and neck, liver or kidney cancer.

This clone occurred once. V and J are TRBV19 and TRBJ2-5; no reliable D call. CDR3 length: 12 amino acids. Germline values: CDR1 LNHDA, CDR2 SQIVND (reference sequence). Trimming removed 0 bases at V and 5 bases at J, with 4 bases between. The CDR3 bases are TGTGCCAGTAGTATAGATCGGGAGACCCAGTACTTC. The encoded protein is CASSIDRETQYF. The full variable domain, its missing parts supplied by reference TRBV19 and TRBJ2-5, is DGGITQSPKYLFRKEGQNVTLSCEQNLNHDAMYWYRQDPGQGLRLIYYSQIVNDFQKGDIAEGYSVSREKKESFPLTVTSAQKNPTAFYLCASSIDRETQYFGPGTRLLVL.

The J gene is TRBJ2-5, the V gene TRBV13, with unresolved D. The J call may be incorrect, as the DNA end agrees better with TRBJ2-7. This CDR3 spans 15 amino acids. Germline V gene lookup returns CDR1 PRHDT and CDR2 FYEKMQ (reference sequence). The CDR3 nucleotides are TGTGCCAGCAGTTATAGCCGAACTGGGTACTACGAGCAGTACTTC. Amino acids: CASSYSRTGYYEQYF.

This rearrangement joins TRBV5-1 to TRBJ1-4, with 9 bases lining up with TRBD1. Germline loops: CDR1 SGHRS, CDR2 YFSETQ. V shed 4 bases and J 8 bases; nucleotides not matched to a gene: 9. CDR3 length: 15 amino acids. The CDR3 loop reads CASSHSGTGNEKLFF. The DNA of the CDR3 is TGCGCCAGCAGCCATTCCGGGACAGGGAACGAAAAACTGTTTTTT.

This clone was seen a single time. The chain uses TRBV7-9 and TRBJ1-2, with 10 bases that match TRBD1. Losses at the gene ends were 3 bases for V and 6 bases for J; bases not matched to a gene: 1. This CDR3 spans 13 amino acids. From germline, CDR1 is SEHNR and CDR2 FQNEAQ (reference sequence). In nucleotides, the CDR3 is TGTGCCAGCAGCTTTGGGACAGGGGATGGCTACACCTTC. Protein sequence: CASSFGTGDGYTF.

The chain carries TRBV5-8 and TRBJ2-7; D is perhaps TRBD1 (6 bases). Germline CDR1 reads SGHTS; CDR2 reads YDEGEE. This CDR3 region has 16 residues. V was cut by 4 bases and J by 2 bases, with 19 bases left in between. The CDR3: CASSQTGTWTAYEQYF. CDR3 bases: TGTGCCAGCAGCCAAACCGGGACATGGACCGCCTACGAGCAGTACTTC.

V usage is TRBV7-9 and J usage is TRBJ2-1; tentative D call: TRBD2 (8 bases). This CDR3 comprises 14 residues. V lost 5 bases and J lost 7, with 15 bases in between. The germline gives CDR1 SEHNR, CDR2 FQNEAQ (reference sequence). CDR3 sequence reads: CASSPGGLENEQFF. In DNA, the CDR3 is TGTGCCAGCAGCCCAGGGGGACTAGAAAATGAGCAGTTCTTC.

The chain links TRBV11-3 to TRBJ1-3, with 7 bases lining up with TRBD1. In germline, CDR1 is SGHNT, CDR2 YENEEA. This CDR3 region has 15 residues. V trimming: 1 base; J trimming: 4 bases; junction bases outside the gene matches: 4. CDR3 sequence (DNA): TGTGCCAGCAGCTTAGGACAGGGCGCCGGAAACACCATATATTTT. Protein: CASSLGQGAGNTIYF.

The chain links TRBV5-5 to TRBJ2-1, with 11 bases fitting TRBD1. Per germline, CDR1 SGHKS and CDR2 YYEKEE (reference sequence). The ends lost 0 bases at V and 8 bases at J; junction bases unmatched: 7. This CDR3 has 16 residues. The CDR3 protein is CASSLGTDRGLDEQFF. The CDR3 nucleotides read TGTGCCAGCAGCTTGGGAACGGACAGGGGGCTCGATGAGCAGTTCTTC.